These 30 T cell receptor beta chains were sequenced from one sample in a study of beta chain features in type 1 diabetes. Sequencing targeted expressed TCRB transcripts, as all isolated RNA had been reverse transcribed. Here immunoSEQ multiplex PCR was the method, and the copy in TCRdb shows in-frame clones only, minus some. Of some 640,000 clones in the sample, roughly an eighth were seen once. Study-level findings and limits: Significant though moderate, a shortening of TCRB CDR3s appeared in all four CD4+ subsets of Type 1 diabetes patients.

For these receptors, no antigen is known. The sequenced sample consisted of naive CD4+ T cells from blood. Receptors originate from a young man with type 1 diabetes.

This clone appeared a few times. V and J are TRBV30 and TRBJ1-1; D possibly corresponds to TRBD1 (5 bases). Germline loops: CDR1 GTSNPN, CDR2 SVGIG (reference sequence). V was trimmed by 2 bases and J by 5 bases, leaving 12 bases between them. The CDR3 runs 13 residues. CDR3 DNA: TGTGCCTGGAGTTCGGATAGGGGAACTGAAGCTTTCTTT. Translation gives CAWSSDRGTEAFF.

This chain joins TRBV5-1 and TRBJ2-2, with D tentatively TRBD1 (6 bases). Between the trimmed V and J ends, which lost 3 bases and 0 bases, there was a span of 9 bases. The germline V gene has CDR1 SGHRS and CDR2 YFSETQ. This CDR3 is built from 15 residues. The CDR3 sequence: CASSSTGSNTGELFF. CDR3 DNA sequence: TGCGCCAGCAGCTCGACAGGATCGAACACCGGGGAGCTGTTTTTT.

CDR3 DNA sequence: TGTGCCAGCAGCCTACTTGGCCCTGGAAACACCATATATTTT. Residues: CASSLLGPGNTIYF. This sequence joins TRBV14 and TRBJ1-3; D is unresolved. Germline V gives CDR1 SGHDN, CDR2 FVKESK. V dropped 4 bases and J dropped 2 bases, with 9 bases sitting between them. CDR3 length: 14 amino acids.

In this sample, this clone turned up a few times. The rearrangement uses TRBV5-1 and TRBJ2-7, with 9 bases aligning to TRBD1. Trimming cost V 3 bases and J 3 bases; bases outside gene matches: 7. Germline CDR1 and CDR2: SGHRS and YFSETQ. The CDR3 has 15 amino acids. This CDR3 reads CASSSLQGADYEQYF. In DNA, the CDR3 is TGCGCCAGCAGCTCGTTACAGGGGGCGGACTACGAGCAGTACTTC.

This clone has a handful of counts. The rearrangement uses TRBV9 and TRBJ2-7; a possible D gene is TRBD2 (5 bases). Trimming took 0 bases from V and 0 from J, leaving 10 bases between them. Germline V gene sequence: CDR1 SGDLS, CDR2 YYNGEE. This CDR3 is built from 15 residues. The CDR3: CASSVGAANSYEQYF. CDR3 coding DNA: TGTGCCAGCAGCGTAGGAGCGGCTAACTCCTACGAGCAGTACTTC.

This chain joins TRBV5-1 and TRBJ2-5; 13 bases are a match to TRBD2. Losses at the gene ends were 7 bases for V and 1 base for J; bases not matched to a gene: 1. CDR1 and CDR2 (germline): SGHRS, YFSETQ. This CDR3 region has 14 residues. Here the CDR3 reads CASGTSGTQETQYF. The CDR3 bases are TGCGCCAGCGGGACTAGCGGGACCCAAGAGACCCAGTACTTC.

This clone has more than one count but fewer than ten. CDR3 coding DNA: TGTGCCAGCAGCCCCACATACACCCAAGAGACCCAGTACTTC. Encoded protein: CASSPTYTQETQYF. The chain couples TRBV7-9 to TRBJ2-5; D is ambiguous. The CDR3 extends over 14 amino acids. The V gene's germline CDR1 is SEHNR and CDR2 FQNEAQ (reference sequence). V lost 5 bases and J 1 base, leaving 11 bases between the germline ends.

The rearrangement joins TRBV5-1 to TRBJ2-5; 11 bases align to TRBD2. This CDR3 region has 15 residues. V lost 4 bases, J lost 4 bases, and 6 bases stayed unmatched. CDR1 SGHRS and CDR2 YFSETQ come from the germline V gene. In DNA, the CDR3 is TGCGCCAGCAGCCCCGGAGGACTAGCGGGAGAGACCCAGTACTTC. Protein product: CASSPGGLAGETQYF.

This clone was counted a few times. V is TRBV4-2 and J is TRBJ2-5, with D perhaps matching TRBD2 (5 bases). The CDR3 sequence is 13 residues long. CDR1 and CDR2 from the germline V gene are LGHNA and YNFKEQ. Deletions cut 6 bases from V and 3 bases from J, with 11 bases between. CDR3 residues: CASRMGVKETQYF. As DNA, the CDR3 is TGTGCCAGCAGGATGGGAGTAAAAGAGACCCAGTACTTC.

This chain joins TRBV6-5 and TRBJ2-7, with 7 positions matching TRBD1. V dropped 6 bases and J dropped 4; count of bases not matched to a gene: 12. There are 15 residues in the CDR3. The germline gives CDR1 MNHEY, CDR2 SVGAGI. The DNA of the CDR3 is TGTGCCAGCAGCCCCCGACAGGGAACCTCGTACGAGCAGTACTTC. The encoded protein is CASSPRQGTSYEQYF.

J is TRBJ2-5 and V is TRBV19; TRBD1 matches at 9 bases. Trimming cost V 4 bases and J 3 bases; bases outside gene matches: 3. The CDR3 contains 14 residues. CDR1 and CDR2 from the germline V gene are LNHDA and SQIVND (reference sequence). The CDR3 region is CASSSGQGKETQYF. The CDR3 DNA is TGTGCCAGTAGTAGTGGACAGGGGAAAGAGACCCAGTACTTC.

This clone was seen more than once but under ten times. This sequence joins TRBV7-9 and TRBJ2-3, with 8 bases matching TRBD2. Germline CDR1 reads SEHNR; CDR2 reads FQNEAQ (reference sequence). This CDR3 comprises 16 residues. The trim removed 5 bases at V and 8 bases at J, leaving 15 bases unmatched. The DNA of the CDR3 is TGTGCCAGCAGCCGTCCTTACACCCCTGCGGGGGGTACGCAGTATTTT. It translates to CASSRPYTPAGGTQYF.

The chain employs TRBV4-1 and TRBJ2-1; D remains unclear. V gave up 1 base and J gave up 2 bases, with 9 bases separating them. The CDR3 is made up of 15 amino acids. From germline, CDR1 is MGHRA and CDR2 YSYEKL. Here the CDR3 reads CASSQGPGTYNEQFF. CDR3 nucleotides: TGCGCCAGCAGCCAAGGCCCGGGCACCTACAATGAGCAGTTCTTC.

The chain employs TRBV30 and TRBJ2-7, with 7 bases identical to TRBD2. The CDR3 loop spans 14 amino acids. The ends lost 2 bases at V and 0 bases at J; junction bases unmatched: 4. Germline values: CDR1 GTSNPN, CDR2 SVGIG (reference sequence). The CDR3 DNA sequence: TGTGCCTGGAGTCACGGCGGGAGCTCCTACGAGCAGTACTTC. Encoded protein: CAWSHGGSSYEQYF.

This clone was found a few times. The rearrangement links TRBV1 to TRBJ2-1; no check of the table's D call, TRBD2, against the DNA was made. TRBV1 is listed as a pseudogene. There are 15 residues in the CDR3. CDR3 bases: TGCACCAGCAGCCAAAGCGGACTAGCCTACAATGAGCAGTTCTTC. Translation: CTSSQSGLAYNEQFF.

This clone was recorded a few times. The chain links TRBV5-1 to TRBJ2-5; D ambiguous. In germline, CDR1 is SGHRS, CDR2 YFSETQ. Trimming removed 0 bases at V and 5 bases at J, with 5 bases between. This CDR3 comprises 12 residues. This CDR3 is CASSLEVETQYF. CDR3 DNA sequence: TGCGCCAGCAGCTTGGAGGTGGAGACCCAGTACTTC. The full variable domain, in which reference TRBV5-1 and TRBJ2-5 provide the parts outside the CDR3, is KAGVTQTPRYLIKTRGQQVTLSCSPISGHRSVSWYQQTPGQGLQFLFEYFSETQRNKGNFPGRFSGRQFSNSRSEMNVSTLELGDSALYLCASSLEVETQYFGPGTRLLVL.

CDR3 protein: CASSYGGGGSYGYTF. CDR3 in DNA: TGTGCCAGCAGTTACGGAGGTGGGGGCAGCTATGGCTACACCTTC. The chain uses TRBV6-5 and TRBJ1-2; weak D call: TRBD1 (6 bases). The CDR3 runs 15 residues. Germline CDR1 MNHEY, CDR2 SVGAGI. Trimming stripped 2 bases from V and 4 bases from J, with 14 bases between.

This sequence joins TRBV5-4 and TRBJ1-4; TRBD1 matches at 10 bases. The length of the CDR3 is 16 residues. The germline CDR1 and CDR2 sequences are SGHNT and YYREEE (reference sequence). J gave up 5 bases and V 4 bases, and 8 bases lay outside the gene matches. The CDR3 loop reads CASSAGTGAVNEKLFF. The CDR3 DNA reads as TGTGCCAGCAGCGCGGGGACAGGGGCAGTAAATGAAAAACTGTTTTTT.

In its sample, this clone was seen a few times. Other nucleotide sequences in the sample specify the same CDR3. This chain connects TRBV29-1 to TRBJ1-5; tentatively, D is TRBD1 (5 bases). This CDR3 is built from 13 residues. The germline gives CDR1 SQVTM, CDR2 ANQGSEA. The V gene lost 4 bases and the J gene lost 0 bases, with 7 bases spanning the gap. The CDR3 DNA follows: TGCAGCGTTGCCAGGGATAGCAATCAGCCCCAGCATTTT. It translates to CSVARDSNQPQHF.

This clone showed up just a few times. The chain employs TRBV7-2 and TRBJ2-3; D remains unclear. Trimming cost V 2 bases and J 2 bases, with 11 bases left between them. Germline V gives CDR1 SGHTA, CDR2 FQGNSA. CDR3 length equals 15 residues. CDR3 amino acids: CASSLSSATTDTQYF. In DNA form, the CDR3 reads TGTGCCAGCAGCTTAAGTTCGGCCACCACAGATACGCAGTATTTT.

V gene TRBV4-3 combines with J gene TRBJ2-3; a weak D match, TRBD1 (6 bases). CDR1 is LGHNA and CDR2 is YSLEER in the germline V gene. The CDR3 is 17 residues long. The germline V and J ends were trimmed by 0 bases and 9 bases, with 22 bases remaining between them. Written as DNA, the CDR3 is TGCGCCAGCAGCCAAGAAGCCCTGACAGGTGGGGGAGTAACGCAGTATTTT. This gives the protein CASSQEALTGGGVTQYF.

The gene calls are TRBV4-1 and TRBJ2-1; 9 nucleotides match TRBD1. The CDR3 loop spans 13 amino acids. Germline V gene lookup returns CDR1 MGHRA and CDR2 YSYEKL. The J segment lost 12 bases and the V segment lost 0 bases, leaving 3 bases of the junction unmatched. CDR3 residues: CASSQERGQGQFF. Here the CDR3 DNA reads TGCGCCAGCAGCCAAGAACGGGGACAGGGGCAGTTCTTC.

This clone was detected only a few times. The genes are TRBV30 and TRBJ1-2; TRBD1 agrees at 12 bases. Germline CDR1 reads GTSNPN; CDR2 reads SVGIG (reference sequence). CDR3 length equals 17 residues. V trimming: 0 bases; J trimming: 6 bases; junction bases outside the gene matches: 11. CDR3 DNA sequence: TGTGCCTGGAGTGTACCCGAGTTGGGGACAGGGGGCGATGGCTACACCTTC. As protein: CAWSVPELGTGGDGYTF.

The chain recombines TRBV28 with TRBJ2-3; D assignment may be TRBD1 or TRBD2 (5 bases each). Trimming took 5 bases from V and 7 from J, leaving 19 bases between them. Germline-derived CDR1 and CDR2 are MDHEN and SYDVKM. The CDR3 is made up of 15 amino acids. The CDR3 here is CASSPPGTLRNTQYF. The CDR3 region has the DNA TGTGCCAGCAGTCCCCCGGGGACCCTGCGGAATACGCAGTATTTT.

The rearrangement links TRBV9 to TRBJ2-7; D is undetermined. CDR1 SGDLS and CDR2 YYNGEE come from the germline V gene. The V gene lost 0 bases and the J gene lost 0 bases, with 13 bases spanning the gap. The CDR3 contains 16 residues. The CDR3 nucleotides are TGTGCCAGCAGCGTAGGTGGCAGCCTTATCTCCTACGAGCAGTACTTC. Protein product: CASSVGGSLISYEQYF.

CDR3 coding DNA: TGTGCCTGGAGTGTATCGGGGGGCCGGAATGAAAAACTGTTTTTT. It encodes CAWSVSGGRNEKLFF. The genes are TRBV30 and TRBJ1-4, with D tentatively TRBD1 (6 bases). Germline CDR1 and CDR2: GTSNPN and SVGIG (reference sequence). Deletions cut 0 bases from V and 5 bases from J, with 13 bases between. This CDR3 spans 15 amino acids.

As to this clone: The sample contains more than one DNA sequence encoding this CDR3. V is TRBV30 and J is TRBJ2-3; D uncertain. The germline CDR1 and CDR2 sequences are GTSNPN and SVGIG (reference sequence). The germline V and J ends were trimmed by 2 bases and 4 bases, with 4 bases remaining between them. This CDR3 contains 11 residues. This chain's CDR3 is CAWSPADTQYF. In DNA form, the CDR3 reads TGTGCCTGGAGTCCAGCAGATACGCAGTATTTT.

The V and J genes are TRBV4-2 and TRBJ2-1; no definite D call. In germline, CDR1 is LGHNA, CDR2 YNFKEQ. Trimming stripped 0 bases from V and 4 bases from J, with 10 bases between. This CDR3 is built from 15 residues. CDR3 sequence reads: CASSQDKASYNEQFF. CDR3 coding DNA: TGTGCCAGCAGCCAAGATAAAGCCAGTTACAATGAGCAGTTCTTC.

This clone was seen a few times. The CDR3 nucleotides are TGCGCCAGCAGCCTTCCGGGACTAGCGGGAGGGAGCTCCTACGAGCAGTACTTC. The encoded protein is CASSLPGLAGGSSYEQYF. The chain has TRBV4-1 and TRBJ2-7; 16 bases fit TRBD2. Per the germline V gene, CDR1 is MGHRA and CDR2 is YSYEKL. Trimming removed 4 bases from V and 0 bases from J; junction bases left unmatched: 6. The length of the CDR3 is 18 residues.

This clone was counted only a few times. The CDR3 protein is CASSVDGIGGGLAAGTEAFF. The CDR3 DNA is TGTGCCAGCAGCGTAGATGGAATCGGTGGAGGTCTAGCCGCGGGGACTGAAGCTTTCTTT. This chain connects TRBV9 to TRBJ1-1; D is ambiguous. The germline CDR1 and CDR2 sequences are SGDLS and YYNGEE. CDR3 length equals 20 residues. Trimming shortened V by 0 bases and J by 5 bases, and 29 bases separated the two germline ends.